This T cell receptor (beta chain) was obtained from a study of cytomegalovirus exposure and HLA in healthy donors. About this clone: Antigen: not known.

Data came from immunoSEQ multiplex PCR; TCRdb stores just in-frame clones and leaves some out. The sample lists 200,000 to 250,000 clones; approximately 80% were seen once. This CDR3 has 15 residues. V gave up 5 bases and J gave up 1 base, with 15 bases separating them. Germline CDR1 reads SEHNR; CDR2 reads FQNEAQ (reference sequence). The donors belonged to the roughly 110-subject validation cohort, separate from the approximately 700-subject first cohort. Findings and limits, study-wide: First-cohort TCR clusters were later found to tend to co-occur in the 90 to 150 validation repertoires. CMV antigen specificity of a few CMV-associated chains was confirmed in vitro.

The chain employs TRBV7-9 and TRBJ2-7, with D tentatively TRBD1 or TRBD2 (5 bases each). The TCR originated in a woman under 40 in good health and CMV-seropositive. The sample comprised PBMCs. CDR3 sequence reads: CASSPRQSGSYEQYF. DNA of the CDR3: TGTGCCAGCAGCCCCCGACAGTCGGGGTCCTACGAGCAGTACTTC.